A selection of T cell receptor beta chains follows, all from one sample in a study of CD8+ T cells in alopecia areata. Libraries were prepared by immunoSEQ multiplex PCR; TCRdb keeps only in-frame clonotypes and omits some of them. The table has fewer than 250,000 clones, more than 45% seen once; the top ten hold approximately 0.5%. Here the sequenced sample was CD4+ T cells sorted from blood, taken at week 0. The receptors stem from a human donor with alopecia areata. The CDR3 runs from the conserved cysteine through the conserved F or W. D genes are given only for firm matches. The size entry is marked missing in some rows and otherwise reads once, few, many or a size class.

clone size: NA
V gene: TRBV30
D gene: NA
J gene: TRBJ1-1
CDR3 DNA: TGTGCCTCTTACAGGAGCATGAACACTGAAGCTTTCTTT
CDR3 protein: CASYRSMNTEAFF

clone size: NA
V gene: TRBV2
D gene: NA
J gene: TRBJ2-3
CDR3 DNA: TGTGCCAGTGGGGAGAGGCCAACCACAGATACGCAGTATTTT
CDR3 protein: CASGERPTTDTQYF

clone size: once
V gene: TRBV4-1
D gene: TRBD1
J gene: TRBJ2-7
CDR3 DNA: TGCGCCAGCAGCTTTGATGGACAGGGGGCTTCCGCGCAGTACTTC
CDR3 protein: CASSFDGQGASAQYF

clone size: NA
V gene: TRBV4-1
D gene: NA
J gene: TRBJ2-5
CDR3 DNA: TGCGCCAGCAGCCGGGGGACGACAGAGACCCAGTACTTC
CDR3 protein: CASSRGTTETQYF

clone size: NA
V gene: TRBV7-3
D gene: NA
J gene: TRBJ2-7
CDR3 DNA: TGTGCCAGCAGCTTATCGCAGGGGCAGTACGAGCAGTACTTC
CDR3 protein: CASSLSQGQYEQYF

clone size: NA
V gene: TRBV5-1
D gene: TRBD2
J gene: TRBJ2-5
CDR3 DNA: TGCGCCAGCAGCCCCTGGACTAGCGGGACTGCGACCCAGTACTTC
CDR3 protein: CASSPWTSGTATQYF

clone size: NA
V gene: TRBV30
D gene: NA
J gene: TRBJ1-5
CDR3 DNA: TGTGCCTCGTCCGAGAATAGCAATCAGCCCCAGCATTTT
CDR3 protein: CASSENSNQPQHF

clone size: NA
V gene: TRBV2
D gene: NA
J gene: TRBJ1-4
CDR3 DNA: TGTGCCAGCAGTGAAGAAGGGGCACAGCAAAAACTGTTTTTT
CDR3 protein: CASSEEGAQQKLFF

clone size: NA
V gene: TRBV5-1
D gene: TRBD1
J gene: TRBJ2-7
CDR3 DNA: TGCGCCAGCCCGGACAGGGGCGACGAGCAGTACTTC
CDR3 protein: CASPDRGDEQYF

clone size: NA
V gene: TRBV2
D gene: TRBD1
J gene: TRBJ2-3
CDR3 DNA: TGTGCCGGCCAGAAACAGGGGCGTAGCACAGATACGCAGTATTTT
CDR3 protein: CAGQKQGRSTDTQYF

clone size: NA
V gene: TRBV18
D gene: NA
J gene: TRBJ2-1
CDR3 DNA: TGTGCCAGCTCACCCCAGGGGGAGGGCTACAATGAGCAGTTCTTC
CDR3 protein: CASSPQGEGYNEQFF

clone size: few
V gene: TRBV4-1
D gene: TRBD2
J gene: TRBJ2-1
CDR3 DNA: TGCGCCAGCAGCCAAGGGACTAGCGGGAGTAATGAGCAGTTCTTC
CDR3 protein: CASSQGTSGSNEQFF

clone size: NA
V gene: TRBV20-1
D gene: NA
J gene: TRBJ1-2
CDR3 DNA: TGCAGTGCTAGAGTTGCCGATGGCTACACCTTC
CDR3 protein: CSARVADGYTF

clone size: NA
V gene: TRBV5-1
D gene: NA
J gene: TRBJ1-1
CDR3 DNA: TGCGCCAGCAGCTCCGATCGGAACACTATGAACACTGAAGCTTTCTTT
CDR3 protein: CASSSDRNTMNTEAFF

clone size: few
V gene: TRBV7-9
D gene: NA
J gene: TRBJ1-4
CDR3 DNA: TGTGCCAGCAGCGAGGGACACGGGAATGAAAAACTGTTTTTT
CDR3 protein: CASSEGHGNEKLFF

clone size: NA
V gene: TRBV2
D gene: NA
J gene: TRBJ1-2
CDR3 DNA: TGTGCCAGCAGCCTCCCCCCGGAGGCAGGGCGAAACCATGGCTACACCTTC
CDR3 protein: CASSLPPEAGRNHGYTF

clone size: NA
V gene: TRBV30
D gene: NA
J gene: TRBJ2-1
CDR3 DNA: TGTGCCTGGAGCTGGCAGGTACTCTACAATGAGCAGTTCTTC
CDR3 protein: CAWSWQVLYNEQFF

clone size: NA
V gene: TRBV5-1
D gene: NA
J gene: TRBJ1-2
CDR3 DNA: TGCGCCAGCAGCTTGGATGGGACAAGTCTCTATGGCTACACCTTC
CDR3 protein: CASSLDGTSLYGYTF

clone size: few
V gene: TRBV10-3
D gene: NA
J gene: TRBJ2-1
CDR3 DNA: TGTGCCATCAGTGAGTCGGGGCCAACCTACAATGAGCAGTTCTTC
CDR3 protein: CAISESGPTYNEQFF

clone size: NA
V gene: TRBV30
D gene: NA
J gene: TRBJ1-1
CDR3 DNA: TGTGCCTGGAGAGACAGCGAAGTAAGAACTGAAGCTTTCTTT
CDR3 protein: CAWRDSEVRTEAFF

clone size: few
V gene: TRBV7-9
D gene: TRBD1
J gene: TRBJ2-7
CDR3 DNA: TGTGCCAGCAGCTTCGACCGGGGACAGGGTTTTGGCGAGCAGTACTTC
CDR3 protein: CASSFDRGQGFGEQYF

clone size: once
V gene: TRBV7-2
D gene: NA
J gene: TRBJ2-1
CDR3 DNA: TGTGCCAGCAGCCGTGAGGGGTTTGTGGATGAGCAGTTCTTC
CDR3 protein: CASSREGFVDEQFF

clone size: NA
V gene: TRBV6-4
D gene: NA
J gene: TRBJ2-1
CDR3 DNA: TGTGCCAGCAGTGAAGGTCAGGGCTCCTACAATGAGCAGTTCTTC
CDR3 protein: CASSEGQGSYNEQFF

clone size: NA
V gene: TRBV6-5
D gene: NA
J gene: TRBJ2-6
CDR3 DNA: TGTGCCAGCAGTTTCCGACTCTCTGGGGCCAACGTCCTGACTTTC
CDR3 protein: CASSFRLSGANVLTF

clone size: NA
V gene: TRBV7-3
D gene: NA
J gene: TRBJ2-3
CDR3 DNA: TGTGCCAGCAGCCCCCTTACAGGGTTGACGCAGTATTTT
CDR3 protein: CASSPLTGLTQYF

clone size: NA
V gene: TRBV4-1
D gene: NA
J gene: TRBJ2-2
CDR3 DNA: TGCGCCAGCAGCCAAGATCGGTCGTGGGGGCGGTCTACGAACACCGGGGAGCTGTTTTTT
CDR3 protein: CASSQDRSWGRSTNTGELFF

clone size: NA
V gene: TRBV29-1
D gene: NA
J gene: TRBJ2-3
CDR3 DNA: TGCAGCGTTGTGGGGGCGGGGCCCGATACGCAGTATTTT
CDR3 protein: CSVVGAGPDTQYF

clone size: NA
V gene: TRBV7-2
D gene: TRBD2
J gene: TRBJ2-7
CDR3 DNA: TGTGCCAGCAGCTCGCAGGGACTAGCGGGAGATAACGAGCAGTACTTC
CDR3 protein: CASSSQGLAGDNEQYF

clone size: NA
V gene: TRBV2
D gene: TRBD2
J gene: TRBJ2-3
CDR3 DNA: TGTGCCAGCAGCCTAGCGGGGGCGAACACAGATACGCAGTATTTT
CDR3 protein: CASSLAGANTDTQYF

clone size: once
V gene: TRBV9
D gene: TRBD2
J gene: TRBJ2-1
CDR3 DNA: TGTGCCAGCAGCCCGCGGGATAGCGGGGGGAAAAATGAGCAGTTCTTC
CDR3 protein: CASSPRDSGGKNEQFF

clone size: NA
V gene: TRBV9
D gene: TRBD2
J gene: TRBJ2-1
CDR3 DNA: TGTGCCAGCAGCGTCTTAGCGGGAGCGAATGAGCAGTTCTTC
CDR3 protein: CASSVLAGANEQFF

clone size: NA
V gene: TRBV30
D gene: NA
J gene: TRBJ1-5
CDR3 DNA: TGTGCCTGGAGTCTAGGGGATCAGCCCCAGCATTTT
CDR3 protein: CAWSLGDQPQHF

clone size: NA
V gene: TRBV5-1
D gene: TRBD2
J gene: TRBJ2-7
CDR3 DNA: TGCGCCAGCAGCTTGGGAGGACTAGCGGGAAACCTCTACGAGCAGTACTTC
CDR3 protein: CASSLGGLAGNLYEQYF

clone size: NA
V gene: TRBV30
D gene: NA
J gene: TRBJ1-5
CDR3 DNA: TGTGCCTGGAGTGCTGGTGGAGGCAATCAGCCCCAGCATTTT
CDR3 protein: CAWSAGGGNQPQHF

clone size: NA
V gene: TRBV6-5
D gene: TRBD1
J gene: TRBJ1-2
CDR3 DNA: TGTGCCAGCGGCGACAGGGGTGGCTACACCTTC
CDR3 protein: CASGDRGGYTF